This T cell receptor (beta chain) emerged from a study of CD8 T cells in ankylosing spondylitis. Each TCR beta library was made by quantitative 5'-RACE that incorporated molecular barcodes. TCRdb passed the 5' RACE reads through MiXCR, listing each CDR3 protein once. This table has about 360,000 distinct CDR3 sequences, roughly 14% appearing once. With regard to this clonotype: Its antigen is unidentified.

The ends were cut back, 5 bases at V and 7 bases at J, with 12 bases in the middle. This CDR3 comprises 14 residues. Germline V gives CDR1 MNHNS, CDR2 SASEGT. Overall study results and limits: There was a TCR beta motif, made of eight highly homologous variants, that appeared characteristic of ankylosing spondylitis blood. Enrichment of disease-linked clones was reportedly significant in matched ankylosing spondylitis synovial fluid.

This chain uses TRBV6-1 with TRBJ1-6; possibly TRBD1 for D (6 bases). Sequenced: blood, either unsorted or a sorted T cell fraction (not recorded which). The receptor was isolated from a male donor with ankylosing spondylitis or in good health (not recorded which). For the CDR3, the DNA is TGTGCCAGCAGTCTCCGGGGGCTGAATTCACCCCTCCACTTT. This translates into CASSLRGLNSPLHF.